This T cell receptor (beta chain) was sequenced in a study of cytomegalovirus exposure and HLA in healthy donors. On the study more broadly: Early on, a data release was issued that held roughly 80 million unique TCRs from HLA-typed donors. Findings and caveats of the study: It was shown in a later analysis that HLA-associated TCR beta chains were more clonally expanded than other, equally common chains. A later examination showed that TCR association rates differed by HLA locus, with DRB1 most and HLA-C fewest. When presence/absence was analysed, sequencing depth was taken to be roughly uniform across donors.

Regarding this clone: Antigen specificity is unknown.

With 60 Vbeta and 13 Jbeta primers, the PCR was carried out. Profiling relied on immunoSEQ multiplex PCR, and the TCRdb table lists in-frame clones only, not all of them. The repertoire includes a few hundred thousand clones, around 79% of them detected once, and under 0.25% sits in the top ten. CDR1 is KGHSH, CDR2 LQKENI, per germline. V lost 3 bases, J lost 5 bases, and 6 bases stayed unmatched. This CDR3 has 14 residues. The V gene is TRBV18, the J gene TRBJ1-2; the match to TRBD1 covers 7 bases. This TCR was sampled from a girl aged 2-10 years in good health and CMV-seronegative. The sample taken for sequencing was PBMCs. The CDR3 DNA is TGTGCCAGCTCACCTCGGGACAGCCGATATGGCTACACCTTC. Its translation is CASSPRDSRYGYTF.